This T cell receptor (beta chain) was recorded in a study of cytomegalovirus exposure and HLA in healthy donors. About the research overall: A data release that came early held 75 million to 85 million unique TCRs from HLA-typed donors.

Primers included in the PCR were 60 Vbeta and 13 Jbeta primers. TCRdb's copy holds only in-frame clones and misses some; the assay was immunoSEQ multiplex PCR. The repertoire includes tens of thousands of clones, 85% to 90% of them detected once, and less than 2.5% sits in the top ten. Overall study findings and caveats: Researchers had no immune exposure information except CMV serostatus available. A missense variant in DCLRE1C was later tied to TCR beta V- and J-gene trimming. Some V segments (TRBV6-2 and TRBV6-3 among them) were excluded as indistinguishable.

This CDR3 spans 15 amino acids. Looked up from germline, CDR1 is MNHEY and CDR2 is SVGAGI. V lost 7 bases, J lost 3 bases, and 7 bases stayed unmatched. On this clone: What it binds is not known.

The sequenced material came from PBMCs. The source of this sequence is a man aged 18 to 35 in good health and CMV-seronegative. This chain connects TRBV6-5 to TRBJ2-7, with TRBD1 identical over 12 bases. The DNA for the CDR3 is TGTGCCAGCAACCAGGGGACAGGGGGCCACTACGAGCAGTACTTC. It translates to CASNQGTGGHYEQYF.